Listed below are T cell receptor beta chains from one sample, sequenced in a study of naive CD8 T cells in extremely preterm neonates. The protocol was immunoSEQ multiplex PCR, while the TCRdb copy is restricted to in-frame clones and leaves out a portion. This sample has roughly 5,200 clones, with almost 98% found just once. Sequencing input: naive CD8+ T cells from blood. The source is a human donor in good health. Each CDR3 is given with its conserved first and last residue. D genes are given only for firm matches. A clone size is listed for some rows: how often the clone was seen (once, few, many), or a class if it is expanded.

CDR3 DNA: TGTGCCACCAGCCTGCCCCGGGACTCCCCCAATGAGCAGTTCTTC
CDR3 protein: CATSLPRDSPNEQFF
V gene: TRBV15
clone size: -
D gene: -
J gene: TRBJ2-1

CDR3 DNA: TGTGCCACCACGGACAGGGCTGGCCATAATTCACCCCTCCACTTT
CDR3 protein: CATTDRAGHNSPLHF
V gene: TRBV19
clone size: -
D gene: TRBD1
J gene: TRBJ1-6

CDR3 DNA: TGTGCCAGCAGGAACCTCGGGGGGACTAGCGGGAGCAGCTTCTACAATGAGCAGTTCTTC
CDR3 protein: CASRNLGGTSGSSFYNEQFF
V gene: TRBV7-3
clone size: -
D gene: TRBD2
J gene: TRBJ2-1

CDR3 DNA: TGTGCCAGCCAAAGATTAGCGGGAGCTTCCTACGAGCAGTACTTC
CDR3 protein: CASQRLAGASYEQYF
V gene: TRBV4-2
clone size: -
D gene: TRBD2
J gene: TRBJ2-7

CDR3 DNA: TGTGCCAGCAGTTTATCCAGGCCTCCCGGGGAGCTGTTTTTT
CDR3 protein: CASSLSRPPGELFF
V gene: TRBV27
clone size: -
D gene: -
J gene: TRBJ2-2

CDR3 DNA: TGTGCCAGCTCCCTGGACAGGGTGAATTGGTCACCCCTCCACTTT
CDR3 protein: CASSLDRVNWSPLHF
V gene: TRBV18
clone size: -
D gene: TRBD1
J gene: TRBJ1-6

CDR3 DNA: TGTGCCAGCAGCTTAGGACAGTTAAATCAGCCCCAGCATTTT
CDR3 protein: CASSLGQLNQPQHF
V gene: TRBV7-2
clone size: -
D gene: -
J gene: TRBJ1-5

CDR3 DNA: TGTGCCAGCAGCCCGAAAAGCGGGGGGGCGTTTGTTGAGCAGTTCTTC
CDR3 protein: CASSPKSGGAFVEQFF
V gene: TRBV7-2
clone size: -
D gene: TRBD2
J gene: TRBJ2-1

CDR3 DNA: TGTGCCACCAGCAGGGGGATGAGCGGGGGAGATTCAGATACGCAGTATTTT
CDR3 protein: CATSRGMSGGDSDTQYF
V gene: TRBV15
clone size: -
D gene: TRBD2
J gene: TRBJ2-3

CDR3 DNA: TGTGCCAGCAGTCAACAGGGAAACACCGGGGAGCTGTTTTTT
CDR3 protein: CASSQQGNTGELFF
V gene: TRBV9
clone size: -
D gene: -
J gene: TRBJ2-2

CDR3 DNA: TGTGCCAGCACCGCGGGCCGGAGCACAGATACGCAGTATTTT
CDR3 protein: CASTAGRSTDTQYF
V gene: TRBV6-5
clone size: -
D gene: -
J gene: TRBJ2-3

CDR3 DNA: TGCGCCAGCAGTGAGCCTCCCCGGGACAGGGTAGCTTTCTTT
CDR3 protein: CASSEPPRDRVAFF
V gene: TRBV10-2
clone size: -
D gene: TRBD1
J gene: TRBJ1-1

CDR3 DNA: TGTGCCAGCAGCCAAGAGGGGACAGTTTCCTACAATGAGCAGTTCTTC
CDR3 protein: CASSQEGTVSYNEQFF
V gene: TRBV4-2
clone size: -
D gene: TRBD1
J gene: TRBJ2-1

CDR3 DNA: TGTGCCAGCAGTTACGGGGTCGGAGGCACTGAAGCTTTCTTT
CDR3 protein: CASSYGVGGTEAFF
V gene: TRBV6-5
clone size: -
D gene: -
J gene: TRBJ1-1

CDR3 DNA: TGTGCCAGCAGATTCCCTGGGACAGGGTCCTACAATGAGCAGTTCTTC
CDR3 protein: CASRFPGTGSYNEQFF
V gene: TRBV12-1
clone size: -
D gene: -
J gene: TRBJ2-1

CDR3 DNA: TGTGCCAGCAGCAGCGTTGGGGGGGCCCAGTACTTC
CDR3 protein: CASSSVGGAQYF
V gene: TRBV21-1
clone size: once
D gene: -
J gene: TRBJ2-5

CDR3 DNA: TGTGCCAGCAGCTTAGTTGGGTCGGGAGGGCTATCTGGGGAGCTGTTTTTT
CDR3 protein: CASSLVGSGGLSGELFF
V gene: TRBV7-2
clone size: -
D gene: TRBD2
J gene: TRBJ2-2

CDR3 DNA: TGTGCCAGCGACGCCAGGGGGGAGTGGGGAAATCAGCCCCAGCATTTT
CDR3 protein: CASDARGEWGNQPQHF
V gene: TRBV2
clone size: -
D gene: TRBD1
J gene: TRBJ1-5

CDR3 DNA: TGTGCCAGCAGCCAATATAGCGGGACAACCCGGGAGCAGTACTTC
CDR3 protein: CASSQYSGTTREQYF
V gene: TRBV14
clone size: -
D gene: TRBD2
J gene: TRBJ2-5

CDR3 DNA: TGTGCCAGCAGTTCGGGTTTATCCTACGAGCAGTACTTC
CDR3 protein: CASSSGLSYEQYF
V gene: TRBV28
clone size: -
D gene: -
J gene: TRBJ2-7

CDR3 DNA: TGCACCAGCAGCCAGGGGGGACGCAATCAGCCCCAGCATTTT
CDR3 protein: CTSSQGGRNQPQHF
V gene: TRBV1
clone size: -
D gene: -
J gene: TRBJ1-5

CDR3 DNA: TGTGCCAGCTCCACTAGCGACTCCTACGAGCAGTACTTC
CDR3 protein: CASSTSDSYEQYF
V gene: TRBV6-5
clone size: once
D gene: TRBD2
J gene: TRBJ2-7

CDR3 DNA: TGTGCCAGCCGGGCAGGGGACTACGAGCAGTACTTC
CDR3 protein: CASRAGDYEQYF
V gene: TRBV21-1
clone size: -
D gene: -
J gene: TRBJ2-7

CDR3 DNA: TGCGCCAGCAGCTTGGCGGGGACAGGGGAAACCGGGGAGCTGTTTTTT
CDR3 protein: CASSLAGTGETGELFF
V gene: TRBV5-1
clone size: -
D gene: TRBD1
J gene: TRBJ2-2

CDR3 DNA: TGTGCCAGCAGTTACCGGACAGGGTACACCTTC
CDR3 protein: CASSYRTGYTF
V gene: TRBV7-2
clone size: -
D gene: TRBD1
J gene: TRBJ1-2

CDR3 DNA: TGTGCCATCAGCCCTCAGGGAAGGGGCAATCAGCCCCAGCATTTT
CDR3 protein: CAISPQGRGNQPQHF
V gene: TRBV10-3
clone size: -
D gene: -
J gene: TRBJ1-5

CDR3 DNA: TGTGCCAGCAGCTTGGCCCTGGGGGAGGTCGTTAGCGAGCAGTACTTC
CDR3 protein: CASSLALGEVVSEQYF
V gene: TRBV5-6
clone size: -
D gene: -
J gene: TRBJ2-7

CDR3 DNA: TGCAGCGTTGAACCGTTGGGCCCGAACACTGAAGCTTTCTTT
CDR3 protein: CSVEPLGPNTEAFF
V gene: TRBV29-1
clone size: -
D gene: -
J gene: TRBJ1-1

CDR3 DNA: TGCGCCAGCAGCCGGATGGTGGGCGTTGATAATGAAAAACTGTTTTTT
CDR3 protein: CASSRMVGVDNEKLFF
V gene: TRBV4-3
clone size: -
D gene: -
J gene: TRBJ1-4

CDR3 DNA: TGTGCCAGTAGGTCCGGGGGAAATCAGCCCCAGCATTTT
CDR3 protein: CASRSGGNQPQHF
V gene: TRBV19
clone size: once
D gene: -
J gene: TRBJ1-5

CDR3 DNA: TGTGCCAGCAGTTACCGGCAGGGGGCCACAGATACGCAGTATTTT
CDR3 protein: CASSYRQGATDTQYF
V gene: TRBV6-6
clone size: -
D gene: TRBD1
J gene: TRBJ2-3

CDR3 DNA: TGTGCTAGTGCCCTAGGGGTTAAAACCGGGACTACCATCCAAGAGACCCAGTACTTC
CDR3 protein: CASALGVKTGTTIQETQYF
V gene: TRBV12-5
clone size: -
D gene: TRBD2
J gene: TRBJ2-5

CDR3 DNA: TGCGCCAGCAGCCAAGGCCCCCCAGCGGCAGTTTACGAGCAGTACTTC
CDR3 protein: CASSQGPPAAVYEQYF
V gene: TRBV4-3
clone size: -
D gene: -
J gene: TRBJ2-7

CDR3 DNA: TGTGCCAGCTCACCCGGCAGGGACAATCAGCCCCAGCATTTT
CDR3 protein: CASSPGRDNQPQHF
V gene: TRBV18
clone size: -
D gene: -
J gene: TRBJ1-5

CDR3 DNA: TGTGCCATCAGTGAGTTGGGCAGGGGGCGATCCTACGAGCAGTACTTC
CDR3 protein: CAISELGRGRSYEQYF
V gene: TRBV10-3
clone size: once
D gene: TRBD1
J gene: TRBJ2-7

CDR3 DNA: TGTGCCAGCAGCGTGGGGGGGGAGCAGTTCTTC
CDR3 protein: CASSVGGEQFF
V gene: TRBV9
clone size: -
D gene: TRBD2
J gene: TRBJ2-1

CDR3 DNA: TGTGCCAGCAGCGTAGGGACAGGGGCCAGCACAGATACGCAGTATTTT
CDR3 protein: CASSVGTGASTDTQYF
V gene: TRBV9
clone size: -
D gene: TRBD1
J gene: TRBJ2-3

CDR3 DNA: TGTGCCAGCAGTTACTCTATGGGAAACAGGGGGCGCGAGCAGTACTTC
CDR3 protein: CASSYSMGNRGREQYF
V gene: TRBV6-5
clone size: -
D gene: TRBD1
J gene: TRBJ2-7